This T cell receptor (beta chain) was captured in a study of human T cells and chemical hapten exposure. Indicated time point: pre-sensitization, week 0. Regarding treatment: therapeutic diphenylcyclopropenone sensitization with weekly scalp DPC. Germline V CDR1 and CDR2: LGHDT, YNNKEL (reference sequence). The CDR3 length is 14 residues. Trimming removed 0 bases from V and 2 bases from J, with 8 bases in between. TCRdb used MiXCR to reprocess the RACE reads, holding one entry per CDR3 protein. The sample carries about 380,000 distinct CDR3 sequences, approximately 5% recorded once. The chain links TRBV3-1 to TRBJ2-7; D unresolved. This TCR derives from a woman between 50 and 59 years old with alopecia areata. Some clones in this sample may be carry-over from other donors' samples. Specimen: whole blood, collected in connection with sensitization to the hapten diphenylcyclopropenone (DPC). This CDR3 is CASSQDPYAYEQYF. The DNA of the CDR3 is TGTGCCAGCAGCCAAGACCCGTACGCCTACGAGCAGTACTTC.